One and the same sample provided the 12 T cell receptor beta chains below, sequenced in a study of T cell responses to AZD1222 COVID-19 vaccine. Data came from immunoSEQ multiplex PCR; TCRdb stores just in-frame clones and leaves some out. The data contain about 120,000 clones, approximately 90% of them singletons. The sequencing here drew on peripheral blood, taken on day 0 of AZD1222 vaccination. Receptor source: an adult in good health.

V gene TRBV7-9 combines with J gene TRBJ2-1, with D possibly being TRBD2 (5 bases). Trimming shortened V by 2 bases and J by 0 bases, and 8 bases separated the two germline ends. This CDR3 is 15 amino acids long. CDR1 SEHNR and CDR2 FQNEAQ come from the germline V gene (reference sequence). CDR3 amino acids: CASSLQRSSYNEQFF. CDR3 sequence (DNA): TGTGCCAGCAGCTTACAGCGGAGCTCCTACAATGAGCAGTTCTTC.

V usage is TRBV5-1 and J usage is TRBJ2-3; D call uncertain. The CDR3 extends over 15 amino acids. CDR1 is SGHRS, CDR2 YFSETQ, per germline. The V end lost 5 bases, the J end lost 0 bases, and 13 bases lay between the germline ends. The CDR3 sequence: CASSPDTTSTDTQYF. CDR3 coding DNA: TGCGCCAGCAGTCCAGACACGACTAGCACAGATACGCAGTATTTT.

The table lists this clone with a few counts. This rearrangement joins TRBV27 to TRBJ2-7; no clear D gene. Germline V gene sequence: CDR1 MNHEY, CDR2 SMNVEV (reference sequence). CDR3 size: 11 residues. The V gene lost 8 bases and the J gene lost 5 bases, with 10 bases spanning the gap. CDR3 amino acids: CASASWDEQYF. The CDR3 bases are TGTGCCAGCGCTTCCTGGGACGAGCAGTACTTC.

The chain combines TRBV11-2 with TRBJ1-5; tentative D call: TRBD1 (6 bases). The CDR3 contains 17 residues. Germline V gene lookup returns CDR1 SGHAT and CDR2 FQNNGV. Trimming stripped 5 bases from V and 3 bases from J, with 20 bases between. The CDR3 region is CASSKYAEGGSNQPQHF. CDR3 DNA: TGTGCCAGCAGCAAATACGCGGAGGGGGGATCCAATCAGCCCCAGCATTTT.

With respect to this clone: A read error may explain this, as a much larger clone is one base away. The chain uses TRBV3-1 (or the pseudogene TRBV3-2) and TRBJ2-7; the match to TRBD2 covers 7 bases. V lost 6 bases to trimming and J lost 3 bases; unmatched junction nucleotides: 2. Germline assignment: CDR1 LGHDT and CDR2 YNNKEL (reference sequence). This CDR3 region has 12 residues. CDR3 bases: TGTGCCAGCAGGGGCGGGGGCTACGAGCAGTACTTC. Translation gives CASRGGGYEQYF.

The rearrangement links TRBV2 to TRBJ2-2; unclear D gene. Germline lookup yields CDR1 SNHLY and CDR2 FYNNEI. V lost 1 base, J lost 3 bases, and 6 bases lay in between. The CDR3 contains 14 residues. The CDR3 protein is CASSEGLYTGELFF. In nucleotides, the CDR3 is TGTGCCAGCAGTGAAGGGCTGTACACCGGGGAGCTGTTTTTT. The full variable domain, with the rest looked up from reference TRBV2 and TRBJ2-2, is EPEVTQTPSHQVTQMGQEVILRCVPISNHLYFYWYRQILGQKVEFLVSFYNNEISEKSEIFDDQFSVERPDGSNFTLKIRSTKLEDSAMYFCASSEGLYTGELFFGEGSRLTVL.

The gene calls are TRBV6-5 and TRBJ2-1; D is unresolved. The CDR3 extends over 10 amino acids. The germline V gene encodes CDR1 MNHEY and CDR2 SVGAGI. Trimming took 11 bases from V and 4 from J, leaving 6 bases between them. CDR3 in amino acids: CASRYNEQFF. CDR3 DNA: TGTGCCTCACGATACAATGAGCAGTTCTTC.

This clone appeared a single time. The chain uses TRBV5-3 and TRBJ2-4; D is perhaps TRBD2 (6 bases). TRBV5-3 is sorted into the ORF group, with uncertain function. V was cut by 6 bases and J by 0 bases, with 25 bases left in between. This CDR3 is 19 amino acids long. DNA for the CDR3: TGTGCCAGAACCCCTAGAAAGGAGGGAACGAGGGTAGCCAAAAACATTCAGTACTTC. The encoded protein is CARTPRKEGTRVAKNIQYF.

The chain carries TRBV6-5 and TRBJ2-1, with TRBD2 as a possible D gene (6 bases). Germline-derived CDR1 and CDR2 are MNHEY and SVGAGI. V was trimmed by 2 bases and J by 7 bases, leaving 15 bases between them. CDR3 length equals 15 residues. Here the CDR3 reads CASSYGAEGHNEQFF. The CDR3 DNA sequence: TGTGCCAGCAGTTACGGGGCGGAGGGCCATAATGAGCAGTTCTTC.

This clone turned up a few times. J is TRBJ2-1 and V is TRBV19; tentative D call: TRBD1 (6 bases). The CDR3 has 15 amino acids. The V gene lost 5 bases and the J gene lost 0 bases, with 11 bases spanning the gap. CDR1 is LNHDA and CDR2 is SQIVND in the germline V gene (reference sequence). CDR3 sequence (DNA): TGTGCCAGTAGTTATGACAGGAGCTCCTACAATGAGCAGTTCTTC. Its protein product is CASSYDRSSYNEQFF.

The chain carries TRBV28 and TRBJ2-5; 8 bases line up with TRBD1. CDR3 length: 14 residues. In germline, CDR1 is MDHEN, CDR2 SYDVKM. V gave up 5 bases and J gave up 5 bases; unmatched junction bases: 7. CDR3 region: CASSPRQGSETQYF. DNA of the CDR3: TGTGCCAGCAGTCCCAGACAGGGGTCGGAGACCCAGTACTTC.

This chain connects TRBV10-3 to TRBJ1-1; the match to TRBD1 covers 9 bases. The V segment lost 5 bases and the J segment 5 bases; nucleotides outside the gene matches: 3. Germline V CDR1 and CDR2: ENHRY, SYGVKD. The CDR3 covers 13 residues. The CDR3 bases are TGTGCCATCAGTCCGACAGGGGGGACTGAAGCTTTCTTT. Protein product: CAISPTGGTEAFF.